This T cell receptor (beta chain) was sequenced during a study of control samples from healthy donors and cancer patients. The germline V and J ends were trimmed by 5 bases and 2 bases, with 10 bases remaining between them. This CDR3 comprises 14 residues. Germline V CDR1 and CDR2: SGHVS, FQNEAQ. The method was immunoSEQ multiplex PCR; TCRdb's version includes in-frame clones alone and lacks a portion of them. The data hold about 120,000 clones, with just over 90% observed a single time. The chain carries TRBV7-8 and TRBJ1-5; D ambiguous. The TCR originated in a woman aged 18-29 years in good health. Specimen: blood. Here the CDR3 DNA reads TGTGCCAGCAGCCGAAGTGGAGGCAATCAGCCCCAGCATTTT. Amino acids: CASSRSGGNQPQHF.